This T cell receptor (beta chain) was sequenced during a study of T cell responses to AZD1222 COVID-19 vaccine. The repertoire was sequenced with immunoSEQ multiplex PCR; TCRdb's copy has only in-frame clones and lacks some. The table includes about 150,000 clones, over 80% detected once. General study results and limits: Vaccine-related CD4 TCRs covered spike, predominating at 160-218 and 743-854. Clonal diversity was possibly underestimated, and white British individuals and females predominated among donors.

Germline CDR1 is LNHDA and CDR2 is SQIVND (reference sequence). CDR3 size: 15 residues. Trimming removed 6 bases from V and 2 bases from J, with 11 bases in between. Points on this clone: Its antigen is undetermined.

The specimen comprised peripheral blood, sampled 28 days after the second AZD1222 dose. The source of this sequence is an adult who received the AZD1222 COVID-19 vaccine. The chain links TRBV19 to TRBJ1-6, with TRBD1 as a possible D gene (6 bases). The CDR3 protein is CASSNRDTYNSPLHF. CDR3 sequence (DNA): TGTGCCAGTAGCAACAGGGATACCTATAATTCACCCCTCCACTTT.